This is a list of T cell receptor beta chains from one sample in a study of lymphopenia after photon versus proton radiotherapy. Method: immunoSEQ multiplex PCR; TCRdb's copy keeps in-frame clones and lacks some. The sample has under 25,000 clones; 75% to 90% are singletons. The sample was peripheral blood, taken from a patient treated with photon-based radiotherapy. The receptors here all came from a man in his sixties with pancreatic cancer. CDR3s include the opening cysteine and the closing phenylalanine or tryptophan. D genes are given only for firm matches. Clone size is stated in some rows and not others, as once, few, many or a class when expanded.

DNA: TGCAGCGACCTGACAGGGGGCAAAACTGAAGCTTTCTTT; CDR3: CSDLTGGKTEAFF; length: 13; D: TRBD1; V: TRBV29-1; J: TRBJ1-1; size: -
DNA: TGTGCCAGCACTCACGTGGGAATGGATTCACCCCTCCACTTT; CDR3: CASTHVGMDSPLHF; length: 14; D: -; V: TRBV6-5; J: TRBJ1-6; size: -
DNA: TGTGCTAGTGGTTTGGTTAGCGGGGCGTCCTACGAGCAGTACTTC; CDR3: CASGLVSGASYEQYF; length: 15; D: TRBD2; V: TRBV12-5; J: TRBJ2-7; size: -
DNA: TGTGCCAGCAGCTTCAACACCTACGAGCAGTACTTC; CDR3: CASSFNTYEQYF; length: 12; D: -; V: TRBV5-6; J: TRBJ2-7; size: -
DNA: TGTGCCAGCAGCGTATACCGTTCAGCGGGGAGCACAGATACGCAGTATTTT; CDR3: CASSVYRSAGSTDTQYF; length: 17; D: TRBD2; V: TRBV9; J: TRBJ2-3; size: -
DNA: TGTGCCAGCAGCCCAACAGGGAATGAGAGAGATACGCAGTATTTT; CDR3: CASSPTGNERDTQYF; length: 15; D: -; V: TRBV11-1; J: TRBJ2-3; size: -
DNA: TGTGCCAGCAGCTTACGGGGACCTTCGAACACCGGGGAGCTGTTTTTT; CDR3: CASSLRGPSNTGELFF; length: 16; D: -; V: TRBV7-6; J: TRBJ2-2; size: -
DNA: TGTGCCAGCAGCTTAGCCGACAGGACCTATGGCTACACCTTC; CDR3: CASSLADRTYGYTF; length: 14; D: -; V: TRBV7-9; J: TRBJ1-2; size: -
DNA: TGTGCCAGCAGGCAGGGGGGCCCCAAAAACATTCAGTACTTC; CDR3: CASRQGGPKNIQYF; length: 14; D: -; V: TRBV28; J: TRBJ2-4; size: -
DNA: TGTGCCACCAGCAGACTTGGCGGCACAGATACGCAGTATTTT; CDR3: CATSRLGGTDTQYF; length: 14; D: -; V: TRBV15; J: TRBJ2-3; size: once
DNA: TGTGCCAGCAGTAGGACTAGCGGGGGGGCATATGAGCAGTTCTTC; CDR3: CASSRTSGGAYEQFF; length: 15; D: TRBD2; V: TRBV6-4; J: TRBJ2-1; size: -
DNA: TGTGCCAGCAGTTTTATTTACACCGGCGGGTTCACCGGGGAGCTGTTTTTT; CDR3: CASSFIYTGGFTGELFF; length: 17; D: -; V: TRBV27; J: TRBJ2-2; size: -
DNA: TGTGCCAGCAGCTACTTGACCCGGGGAGAGCAGTACTTC; CDR3: CASSYLTRGEQYF; length: 13; D: -; V: TRBV5-8; J: TRBJ2-7; size: -
DNA: TGTGCCAGCAGTGACCAGTGGAAAGGGGATGCCTTC; CDR3: CASSDQWKGDAF; length: 12; D: -; V: TRBV2; J: TRBJ1-2; size: -
DNA: TGCGCCAGCAGCCAAGTGGTACACGGCTCCTACGAGCAGTACTTC; CDR3: CASSQVVHGSYEQYF; length: 15; D: -; V: TRBV4-1; J: TRBJ2-7; size: -
DNA: TGTGCCAGCAGTGACGGGGCTAGCGGGGATTACAATGAGCAGTTCTTC; CDR3: CASSDGASGDYNEQFF; length: 16; D: TRBD2; V: TRBV6-4; J: TRBJ2-1; size: -
DNA: TGTGCCAGCAGCTTGGCCCCTACAGGAGCCAGGGAGACCCAGTACTTC; CDR3: CASSLAPTGARETQYF; length: 16; D: -; V: TRBV5-4; J: TRBJ2-5; size: -
DNA: TGTGCCAGCAGCTCTTGGTGGCGGGGGGGCACGCATACGCAGTATTTT; CDR3: CASSSWWRGGTHTQYF; length: 16; D: TRBD2; V: TRBV11-2; J: TRBJ2-3; size: once
DNA: TGTGCCAGCAGTAGTAGGGAGTCCTATAATTCACCCCTCCACTTT; CDR3: CASSSRESYNSPLHF; length: 15; D: -; V: TRBV7-8; J: TRBJ1-6; size: -
DNA: TGTGCCAGCAGTGAAGACGGTCGGGTCGGCCAGCCCCAGCATTTT; CDR3: CASSEDGRVGQPQHF; length: 15; D: -; V: TRBV6-1; J: TRBJ1-5; size: -
DNA: TGTGCCATCCAGAGGGCCAACCAAGAGACCCAGTACTTC; CDR3: CAIQRANQETQYF; length: 13; D: -; V: TRBV10-3; J: TRBJ2-5; size: -
DNA: TGTGCCAGTAGTATCGACCGGAATTCACCCCTCCACTTT; CDR3: CASSIDRNSPLHF; length: 13; D: -; V: TRBV19; J: TRBJ1-6; size: -
DNA: TGTGCCAGCAGTTTTACTAATAGCTACCACTACAATGAGCAGTTCTTC; CDR3: CASSFTNSYHYNEQFF; length: 16; D: -; V: TRBV27; J: TRBJ2-1; size: -
DNA: TGCGCCAGCAGCTTGATGTCGATCGCGAACACCGGGGAGCTGTTTTTT; CDR3: CASSLMSIANTGELFF; length: 16; D: -; V: TRBV5-1; J: TRBJ2-2; size: -
DNA: TGTGCCACCAGCAGTACCCCAGGTCAGCCCCAGCATTTT; CDR3: CATSSTPGQPQHF; length: 13; D: -; V: TRBV15; J: TRBJ1-5; size: -
DNA: TGTGCCAGCAGCGATTCCGGGACAGCTTCCTACGAGCAGTACTTC; CDR3: CASSDSGTASYEQYF; length: 15; D: TRBD1; V: TRBV6-5; J: TRBJ2-7; size: -
DNA: TGTGCCAGCAGTTACAATCCTCGGCTCGACTATGGCTACACCTTC; CDR3: CASSYNPRLDYGYTF; length: 15; D: -; V: TRBV6-6; J: TRBJ1-2; size: -
DNA: TGTGCCAGCAGCCAAGAAACAGGGGCCCACGAGCAGTACTTC; CDR3: CASSQETGAHEQYF; length: 14; D: TRBD1; V: TRBV4-2; J: TRBJ2-7; size: -
DNA: TGTGCCAGCAGCCGACCTCCCGCATGGGAGCAGTTCTTC; CDR3: CASSRPPAWEQFF; length: 13; D: -; V: TRBV7-3; J: TRBJ2-1; size: -
DNA: TGTGCCAGCAGCTTAATGTTACAGGGACGGGCAACTAATGAAAAACTGTTTTTT; CDR3: CASSLMLQGRATNEKLFF; length: 18; D: -; V: TRBV7-9; J: TRBJ1-4; size: -
DNA: TGTGCCAGCAGACCCTCGTGGGGCGGCACCGGGGAGCTGTTTTTT; CDR3: CASRPSWGGTGELFF; length: 15; D: -; V: TRBV13; J: TRBJ2-2; size: -
DNA: TGCGCCAGCAGCCCTCTTGCCATGGACTATGGCTACACCTTC; CDR3: CASSPLAMDYGYTF; length: 14; D: -; V: TRBV4-3; J: TRBJ1-2; size: -
DNA: TGTGCCATCTCGGGGGGCCGGGAGAGACTGTACAATGAGCAGTTCTTC; CDR3: CAISGGRERLYNEQFF; length: 16; D: -; V: TRBV10-3; J: TRBJ2-1; size: -
DNA: TGCGCCAGCAGATCCGGTCAAACCCCTGGAAACACCATATATTTT; CDR3: CASRSGQTPGNTIYF; length: 15; D: -; V: TRBV5-1; J: TRBJ1-3; size: -
DNA: TGTGCCAGCAGGGCCCCCAGGGCCCAATACGAGCAGTACTTC; CDR3: CASRAPRAQYEQYF; length: 14; D: -; V: TRBV6-4; J: TRBJ2-7; size: -
DNA: TGTGCCAGCGTAAAGCAGGGGGAATACACTGAAGCTTTCTTT; CDR3: CASVKQGEYTEAFF; length: 14; D: TRBD1; V: TRBV7-9; J: TRBJ1-1; size: -
DNA: TGCGCCAGCAGTGAGTCGTCCCAGCACACCGGGGAGCTGTTTTTT; CDR3: CASSESSQHTGELFF; length: 15; D: -; V: TRBV10-1; J: TRBJ2-2; size: -
DNA: TGTGCCAGCAGTGAACGGACAGGAGGATTTAATTCACCCCTCCACTTT; CDR3: CASSERTGGFNSPLHF; length: 16; D: TRBD1; V: TRBV6-1; J: TRBJ1-6; size: few